A single sample gave rise to the 29 T cell receptor beta chains below, sequenced in a study of a mutant IDH1 vaccine in newly diagnosed glioma. Using immunoSEQ multiplex PCR, the repertoire was profiled, and TCRdb retains in-frame clones only, with some absent. The sample consists of around 94,000 clones, around nine tenths of them appearing once. The time point here: week 47, end of study. A single vaccine dose contained 300 ug of mutant IDH1 20-mer peptide, and topical imiquimod was used with it. Antigens for these TCRs are unknown. The sample consisted of PBMCs, taken from a glioma patient whose treatment included an IDH1 peptide vaccine. These receptors all come from a woman between 50 and 59 years old with glioma.

This clone was detected only once. The rearrangement joins TRBV28 to TRBJ1-2; 7 bases agree with TRBD1. The CDR3 length is 17 residues. The V segment lost 2 bases and the J segment 8 bases; nucleotides outside the gene matches: 17. The germline V gene has CDR1 MDHEN and CDR2 SYDVKM. This CDR3 reads CASSLVFGVQGRWGYTF. In nucleotides, the CDR3 is TGTGCCAGCAGTTTAGTTTTCGGGGTACAGGGGCGTTGGGGCTACACCTTC.

This clone was counted a few times. The rearrangement links TRBV5-4 to TRBJ1-3; D is possibly TRBD1 (6 bases). This CDR3 region has 16 residues. The germline V gene has CDR1 SGHNT and CDR2 YYREEE (reference sequence). The V gene lost 4 bases and the J gene lost 0 bases, with 14 bases spanning the gap. The CDR3 loop reads CASSGGAPLSGNTIYF. CDR3 nucleotide sequence: TGTGCCAGCAGCGGGGGGGCGCCGCTCTCTGGAAACACCATATATTTT.

The V and J genes are TRBV19 and TRBJ2-7; tentatively, D is TRBD2 (5 bases). The V end was cut by 3 bases, the J end by 2 bases, with 11 bases between. The CDR3 runs 14 residues. CDR1 and CDR2 (germline): LNHDA, SQIVND (reference sequence). The CDR3 DNA is TGTGCCAGTAGTATCGGCGGGCCTACCTACGAGCAGTACTTC. This translates into CASSIGGPTYEQYF.

This chain uses TRBV28 with TRBJ2-3, with 7 bases lining up with TRBD1. CDR3 length equals 14 residues. With V trimmed by 4 bases and J by 6 bases, 7 bases remained unmatched. Germline assignment: CDR1 MDHEN and CDR2 SYDVKM. The CDR3 region has the DNA TGTGCCAGCAGTTGGGACAGCGCGGCGGATACGCAGTATTTT. It is translated as CASSWDSAADTQYF. The full variable domain, its missing parts supplied by reference TRBV28 and TRBJ2-3, is DVKVTQSSRYLVKRTGEKVFLECVQDMDHENMFWYRQDPGLGLRLIYFSYDVKMKEKGDIPEGYSVSREKKERFSLILESASTNQTSMYLCASSWDSAADTQYFGPGTRLTVL.

The count of this clone is one. The rearrangement links TRBV30 to TRBJ2-7; D is undetermined. This CDR3 has 17 amino acids. Germline V gene data show CDR1 as GTSNPN and CDR2 as SVGIG (reference sequence). Trimming took 3 bases from V and 4 from J, leaving 25 bases between them. DNA of the CDR3: TGTGCCTGGAGCGGCAACGGCCCCGTCTCGTTTGGATACGAGCAGTACTTC. It translates to CAWSGNGPVSFGYEQYF.

The DNA for the CDR3 is TGTGCCAGCAGTGAGCAGGCCCCTAGAAACACCATATATTTT. It yields the protein CASSEQAPRNTIYF. The chain employs TRBV2 and TRBJ1-3; the D is unclear. V was cut by 3 bases and J by 5 bases, with 11 bases left in between. Germline V gene sequence: CDR1 SNHLY, CDR2 FYNNEI. This CDR3 comprises 14 residues.

This clone was detected a few times. V is TRBV6-5 and J is TRBJ1-4; TRBD1 might be the D (5 bases). CDR3 length equals 15 residues. CDR1 is MNHEY, CDR2 SVGAGI, per germline. With 4 bases removed from V and 7 bases from J, the gap between germline ends came to 16 bases. CDR3 in DNA: TGTGCCAGCAGTTCCCGGGGCTGGAATAGTGAAAAACTGTTTTTT. This gives the protein CASSSRGWNSEKLFF.

This chain links TRBV6-5 with TRBJ2-7, with D perhaps given as TRBD1 or TRBD2 (5 bases each). V lost 5 bases, J lost 4 bases, and 6 bases lay in between. CDR1 and CDR2 from the germline V gene are MNHEY and SVGAGI. This CDR3 region has 11 residues. The CDR3: CASSGGYEQYF. The CDR3 coding sequence is TGTGCCAGCAGTGGGGGTTACGAGCAGTACTTC.

The CDR3 region is CASVRDTNYEQYF. In nucleotides, the CDR3 is TGTGCCAGCGTCCGGGACACCAACTACGAGCAGTACTTC. The chain uses TRBV2 and TRBJ2-7, with D possibly matching TRBD1 (6 bases). This CDR3 region has 13 residues. Deletions cut 8 bases from V and 3 bases from J, with 14 bases between. CDR1 and CDR2 from the germline V gene are SNHLY and FYNNEI.

CDR3 loop: CASRTSGRVSYEQYF. CDR3 DNA sequence: TGTGCCAGCAGGACTAGCGGGAGAGTCTCCTACGAGCAGTACTTC. This chain joins TRBV28 and TRBJ2-7; TRBD2 aligns across 12 bases. Germline trimming cut 6 bases from V and 0 bases from J; bases unmatched to any gene: 3. This CDR3 comprises 15 residues. Germline values: CDR1 MDHEN, CDR2 SYDVKM.

This clone was seen a single time. The rearrangement joins TRBV27 to TRBJ1-6, with D possibly being TRBD1 (6 bases). The CDR3 loop spans 15 amino acids. The V end lost 4 bases, the J end lost 0 bases, and 7 bases lay between the germline ends. In germline, CDR1 is MNHEY, CDR2 SMNVEV (reference sequence). CDR3 bases: TGTGCCAGCAGTTCACAGGGCTCCTATAATTCACCCCTCCACTTT. It is translated as CASSSQGSYNSPLHF.

The chain carries TRBV5-1 and TRBJ2-5; 16 bases match TRBD2. The V and J ends lost 4 bases and 5 bases, in that order; junction bases with no gene match: 8. Germline V gives CDR1 SGHRS, CDR2 YFSETQ. This CDR3 has 17 residues. The CDR3 sequence: CASSRGLAGGPGETQYF. The CDR3, as DNA: TGCGCCAGCAGCCGGGGACTAGCGGGAGGGCCGGGGGAGACCCAGTACTTC. The full variable domain, with the rest looked up from reference TRBV5-1 and TRBJ2-5, is KAGVTQTPRYLIKTRGQQVTLSCSPISGHRSVSWYQQTPGQGLQFLFEYFSETQRNKGNFPGRFSGRQFSNSRSEMNVSTLELGDSALYLCASSRGLAGGPGETQYFGPGTRLLVL.

Only a few counts were recorded for this clone. The CDR3 loop is CASSLQGTNTEAFF. As DNA, the CDR3 is TGCGCCAGCAGCTTACAGGGGACGAACACTGAAGCTTTCTTT. The V gene is TRBV5-1, the J gene TRBJ1-1, with 7 positions matching TRBD1. Germline lookup yields CDR1 SGHRS and CDR2 YFSETQ. The CDR3 is 14 amino acids. J gave up 1 base and V 2 bases, and 2 bases lay outside the gene matches.

The chain links TRBV18 to TRBJ2-1, with a possible D match to TRBD1 (7 bases). The CDR3 is 18 residues long. The V end lost 4 bases, the J end lost 1 base, and 20 bases lay between the germline ends. CDR1 is KGHSH and CDR2 is LQKENI in the germline V gene. CDR3 bases: TGTGCCAGCTCACGGGGACAGTTAAGGGGACTTTCCTACAATGAGCAGTTCTTC. Protein sequence: CASSRGQLRGLSYNEQFF.

V and J are TRBV27 and TRBJ1-5, with TRBD1 as a possible D gene (5 bases). Trimming cost V 1 base and J 0 bases, with 16 bases left between them. CDR3 length: 18 amino acids. CDR1 is MNHEY, CDR2 SMNVEV, per germline (reference sequence). This CDR3 reads CASSLFGWGMTSNQPQHF. The CDR3 bases are TGTGCCAGCAGTTTATTCGGGTGGGGCATGACTAGCAATCAGCCCCAGCATTTT.

The chain combines TRBV19 with TRBJ2-2; D is unclear. V was trimmed by 1 base and J by 4 bases, leaving 10 bases between them. CDR1 LNHDA and CDR2 SQIVND come from the germline V gene (reference sequence). This CDR3 contains 15 residues. CDR3 DNA: TGTGCCAGTAGTATAGGGCGAACCCCCACCGGGGAGCTGTTTTTT. Translation gives CASSIGRTPTGELFF.

The chain links TRBV30 to TRBJ1-4, with D possibly being TRBD1 (5 bases). Germline V CDR1 and CDR2: GTSNPN, SVGIG (reference sequence). V lost 1 base and J 11 bases, leaving 17 bases between the germline ends. The CDR3 loop spans 14 amino acids. CDR3 sequence (DNA): TGTGCCTGGAGTGAGGGACGGACTACGGGCAAACTGTTTTTT. Its translation is CAWSEGRTTGKLFF.

The chain combines TRBV10-3 with TRBJ2-1, with TRBD1 matching 10 bases. This CDR3 has 16 amino acids. The J segment lost 8 bases and the V segment lost 6 bases, leaving 13 bases of the junction unmatched. Germline CDR1 ENHRY, CDR2 SYGVKD. DNA of the CDR3: TGTGCCATCAGATCCGGGACAGGGGTAGGTATGGATGAGCAGTTCTTC. It specifies CAIRSGTGVGMDEQFF.

The V call is TRBV19, the J call TRBJ2-5; maybe TRBD2 (5 bases). The V gene's germline CDR1 is LNHDA and CDR2 SQIVND (reference sequence). The CDR3 is made up of 14 amino acids. The ends were cut back, 1 base at V and 5 bases at J, with 11 bases in the middle. The CDR3 sequence is CASSIGGSLETQYF. DNA for the CDR3: TGTGCCAGTAGTATAGGAGGGTCCCTCGAGACCCAGTACTTC.

The genes are TRBV11-2 and TRBJ1-3; unclear D gene. This CDR3 spans 13 amino acids. Germline V gene data show CDR1 as SGHAT and CDR2 as FQNNGV. V lost 0 bases, J lost 2 bases, and 2 bases lay in between. DNA of the CDR3: TGTGCCAGCAGCTTAGAAGCTGGAAACACCATATATTTT. Encoded protein: CASSLEAGNTIYF.

This rearrangement joins TRBV27 to TRBJ2-7; D not resolved. This CDR3 contains 13 residues. Trimming removed 0 bases from V and 1 base from J, with 4 bases in between. Germline CDR1 and CDR2: MNHEY and SMNVEV (reference sequence). The CDR3 is CASSLSWSYEQYF. The DNA of the CDR3 is TGTGCCAGCAGTTTATCGTGGTCCTACGAGCAGTACTTC.

This clone was detected only once. The CDR3: CASSDPRTGGQVEQYF. CDR3 coding DNA: TGTGCCAGCAGTGACCCCCGGACAGGGGGTCAGGTCGAGCAGTACTTC. V gene TRBV6-4 combines with J gene TRBJ2-7, with 10 bases identical to TRBD1. V lost 2 bases to trimming and J lost 6 bases; unmatched junction nucleotides: 10. The CDR3 contains 16 residues. Germline-derived CDR1 and CDR2 are MRHNA and SNTAGT.

This chain connects TRBV5-1 to TRBJ2-3; TRBD2 aligns across 7 bases. In germline, CDR1 is SGHRS, CDR2 YFSETQ. V shed 0 bases and J 0 bases; nucleotides not matched to a gene: 4. The CDR3 consists of 16 residues. The CDR3 region is CASSLAPAGSTDTQYF. CDR3 nucleotide sequence: TGCGCCAGCAGCTTGGCCCCAGCGGGGAGCACAGATACGCAGTATTTT.

The CDR3 reads CASSLYGQGEETQYF. CDR3 nucleotides: TGTGCCAGCAGCTTATATGGGCAGGGGGAGGAGACCCAGTACTTC. V and J are TRBV7-3 and TRBJ2-5; 7 bases are shared with TRBD1. Trimming removed 2 bases from V and 5 bases from J; junction bases left unmatched: 8. In germline, CDR1 is SGHTA, CDR2 FQGTGA. The CDR3 has 15 residues.

The chain has TRBV5-1 and TRBJ1-5, with 7 positions matching TRBD1. CDR3 length equals 15 residues. The V gene end was trimmed by 4 bases and the J gene end by 6 bases; junction bases not matched to a gene: 10. Germline CDR1 is SGHRS and CDR2 is YFSETQ. CDR3 residues: CASSRSGQATQPQHF. The DNA for the CDR3 is TGCGCCAGCAGCCGATCCGGACAGGCCACTCAGCCCCAGCATTTT.

The chain is built from TRBV9 and TRBJ2-5; 7 bases are shared with TRBD1. CDR3 length equals 14 residues. Germline CDR1 is SGDLS and CDR2 is YYNGEE. Trimming at V came to 0 bases and at J to 4 bases, leaving 3 bases not matched to a gene. For the CDR3, the DNA is TGTGCCAGCAGCGTAGCCCCAGGGGGAGAGACCCAGTACTTC. Its translation: CASSVAPGGETQYF. Using reference TRBV9 and TRBJ2-5 for the parts outside the CDR3, the full variable domain is DSGVTQTPKHLITATGQRVTLRCSPRSGDLSVYWYQQSLDQGLQFLIQYYNGEERAKGNILERFSAQQFPDLHSELNLSSLELGDSALYFCASSVAPGGETQYFGPGTRLLVL.

This rearrangement joins TRBV11-2 to TRBJ1-2; TRBD1 matches at 10 bases. The CDR3 is 14 amino acids. Per germline, CDR1 SGHAT and CDR2 FQNNGV. The junction had 6 bases not matched to a gene; V was cut back by 5 bases and J by 6 bases. CDR3 residues: CASSPDRGPDGYTF. In DNA, the CDR3 is TGTGCCAGCAGCCCTGACAGGGGGCCGGATGGCTACACCTTC. The full variable domain, rest sourced from reference TRBV11-2 and TRBJ1-2, is EAGVAQSPRYKIIEKRQSVAFWCNPISGHATLYWYQQILGQGPKLLIQFQNNGVVDDSQLPKDRFSAERLKGVDSTLKIQPAKLEDSAVYLCASSPDRGPDGYTFGSGTRLTVV.

This clone was seen a single time. The rearrangement links TRBV5-1 to TRBJ2-7; 8 bases are a match to TRBD2. J was trimmed by 2 bases and V by 8 bases; bases with no gene match: 9. Germline V lookup: CDR1 SGHRS, CDR2 YFSETQ. This CDR3 is 14 amino acids long. The CDR3 DNA reads as TGCGCCAGTTCGGGGGGGGTCCCAGCCTACGAGCAGTACTTC. It encodes CASSGGVPAYEQYF.

The V call is TRBV30, the J call TRBJ1-2, with D possibly matching TRBD1 (5 bases). V was cut by 2 bases and J by 4 bases, with 8 bases left in between. Germline CDR1 GTSNPN, CDR2 SVGIG (reference sequence). This CDR3 spans 12 amino acids. The CDR3 protein is CAWSQGIYGYTF. CDR3 DNA: TGTGCCTGGAGTCAGGGCATCTATGGCTACACCTTC.